The rows below give T cell receptor beta chains drawn from one sample of a study of T cell repertoires in cytomegalovirus infection. TCRdb recomputed calls from the reads with MiXCR, one row per CDR3 protein. This table has roughly 140,000 distinct CDR3 sequences, about 20% appearing once. Sequenced: PBMCs. Receptor source: a human donor in good health (CMV status not recorded). Some clones in this sample may be carry-over from other donors' samples. CDR3s include the opening cysteine and the closing phenylalanine or tryptophan. D genes are given only for firm matches. Clone size appears in some rows only: once, few, many, or a class for an expanded clone.

.	TRBJ2-3	TRBV4-2	TRBD1	CASSQSTGDTGTQYF	TGTGCCAGCAGCCAATCGACAGGGGACACAGGTACGCAGTATTTT
.	TRBJ1-2	TRBV27	.	CASSPGLGRNGYTF	TGTGCCAGCAGCCCTGGTCTGGGGAGGAATGGCTACACCTTC
once	TRBJ2-1	TRBV5-4	TRBD1	CASEDRGGNEQFF	TGTGCCAGCGAGGACAGGGGCGGGAATGAGCAGTTCTTC
.	TRBJ2-2	TRBV7-2	.	CASSLGTGKLFF	TGTGCCAGCAGCCTAGGCACCGGGAAGCTGTTTTTT
medium-sized	TRBJ2-3	TRBV14	TRBD2	CASSSGTSGGADTQYF	TGTGCCAGCAGCTCCGGGACTAGCGGGGGGGCGGATACGCAGTATTTT
.	TRBJ2-2	TRBV7-3	TRBD2	CASSLGSSGAANTGELFF	TGTGCCAGCAGCTTAGGGTCTAGCGGAGCTGCGAACACCGGGGAGCTGTTTTTT
many	TRBJ2-7	TRBV11-3	.	CASSPERFPYEQYF	TGTGCCAGCAGCCCCGAGAGGTTTCCCTACGAGCAGTACTTC
few	TRBJ2-7	TRBV27	TRBD2	CASSLASGRASLYEQYF	TGTGCCAGCAGTTTGGCTAGCGGGAGGGCCTCCCTCTACGAGCAGTACTTC
.	TRBJ2-1	TRBV27	TRBD2	CASSPGLAGAGNDQFF	TGTGCCAGCAGTCCGGGACTAGCGGGGGCGGGTAATGATCAGTTCTTC
many	TRBJ2-7	TRBV28	.	CASSLLSYEQYF	TGTGCCAGCAGCCTACTCTCCTACGAGCAGTACTTC
many	TRBJ2-7	TRBV7-2	.	CASSSGLTYEQYF	TGTGCCAGCAGCTCAGGACTAACCTACGAGCAGTACTTC
few	TRBJ2-1	TRBV24-1	TRBD2	CATSDPGLAGDWRSYNEQFF	TGTGCCACCAGTGACCCGGGACTAGCGGGAGATTGGCGCTCCTACAATGAGCAGTTCTTC
few	TRBJ2-7	TRBV20-1	.	CSARTPHGPPGYEQYF	TGCAGTGCTAGGACCCCCCACGGGCCCCCTGGCTACGAGCAGTACTTC
.	TRBJ1-2	TRBV10-2	.	CASIPRVGGYTF	TGCGCCAGCATCCCTCGGGTAGGAGGCTACACCTTC
many	TRBJ1-1	TRBV6-6	TRBD1	CASQGAETEAFF	TGTGCCAGCCAGGGGGCTGAGACTGAAGCTTTCTTT
.	TRBJ1-1	TRBV6-2/TRBV6-3	.	CASRRTSSEAFF	TGTGCCAGCAGAAGGACCTCGTCTGAAGCTTTCTTT
.	TRBJ1-5	TRBV20-1	.	CSAMSGNSNQPQHF	TGCAGTGCTATGTCGGGGAATAGCAATCAGCCCCAGCATTTT
.	TRBJ2-7	TRBV18	TRBD2	CASSLGLGFNEQYF	TGTGCCAGCTCCCTCGGACTAGGGTTCAACGAGCAGTACTTC
.	TRBJ2-1	TRBV7-2	TRBD2	CASGLRLAEYNEQFF	TGTGCCAGCGGGCTTAGACTAGCGGAATACAATGAGCAGTTCTTC
.	TRBJ2-2	TRBV27	TRBD2	CASSLIAGGNTGELFF	TGTGCCAGCAGTCTCATAGCGGGGGGGAACACCGGGGAGCTGTTTTTT
.	TRBJ2-1	TRBV6-5	TRBD2	CASETSGGYNEQFF	TGTGCCAGCGAGACTAGCGGGGGCTACAATGAGCAGTTCTTC
few	TRBJ2-3	TRBV7-9	TRBD2	CAGTGLADTDTQYF	TGTGCCGGTACGGGACTAGCGGACACAGATACGCAGTATTTT
.	TRBJ2-3	TRBV28	.	CASARPWVSASTDTQYF	TGTGCCAGCGCGAGGCCGTGGGTCAGTGCTAGCACAGATACGCAGTATTTT
.	TRBJ1-3	TRBV7-9	.	CASSGRVSSGNTIYF	TGTGCCAGCAGCGGCAGGGTTAGTTCTGGAAACACCATATATTTT
.	TRBJ2-7	TRBV28	TRBD2	CASSLPLAGDTYEQYF	TGTGCCAGCAGTTTACCTCTAGCGGGGGATACCTACGAGCAGTACTTC
once	TRBJ2-7	TRBV11-2	.	CASTEGTSYEQYF	TGTGCCAGCACCGAAGGGACATCCTACGAGCAGTACTTC
.	TRBJ1-2	TRBV5-4	.	CASSLPGIYGYTF	TGTGCCAGCAGCTTGCCAGGGATTTATGGCTACACCTTC
.	TRBJ1-5	TRBV4-1	.	CASSQEQVRSAQHF	TGCGCCAGCAGCCAAGAACAGGTCCGTTCGGCCCAGCATTTT
.	TRBJ2-7	TRBV28	.	CASMTALGEQYF	TGTGCCAGCATGACAGCCTTGGGGGAGCAGTACTTC
.	TRBJ2-5	TRBV29-1	TRBD2	CSVAGWTSGDQETQYF	TGCAGCGTTGCGGGGTGGACTAGCGGGGACCAAGAGACCCAGTACTTC
few	TRBJ2-7	TRBV6-2/TRBV6-3	TRBD2	CASTTSRLAGLEQYF	TGTGCCAGCACCACCTCTCGGCTAGCGGGACTCGAGCAGTACTTC
few	TRBJ2-4	TRBV23-1	TRBD1	CASRGALDRVINIQYF	TGCGCCAGCAGAGGCGCGTTGGACAGGGTTATAAACATTCAGTACTTC
.	TRBJ2-1	TRBV5-1	.	CASSLIGGTYNEQFF	TGCGCCAGCAGCTTGATCGGGGGTACCTACAATGAGCAGTTCTTC
.	TRBJ1-1	TRBV9	.	CASSWQGDGRTEAFF	TGTGCCAGCAGCTGGCAGGGCGATGGGCGCACTGAAGCTTTCTTT
few	TRBJ1-1	TRBV10-2	TRBD1	CASSEYSTGAAEAFF	TGCGCCAGCAGTGAGTACTCCACAGGGGCTGCTGAAGCTTTCTTT
few	TRBJ2-1	TRBV19	.	CASSRTGNPDEQFF	TGTGCCAGTAGTAGGACGGGTAACCCGGATGAGCAGTTCTTC
.	TRBJ1-1	TRBV7-6	.	CASSPVGRNTEAFF	TGTGCCAGCAGCCCGGTTGGGCGGAACACTGAAGCTTTCTTT
.	TRBJ2-2	TRBV6-5	.	CASRRDRAGVLFF	TGTGCCAGCAGAAGGGATAGGGCCGGGGTGCTGTTTTTT
few	TRBJ1-5	TRBV6-5	.	CASRPEVYSNQPQHF	TGTGCCAGTCGGCCCGAAGTCTATAGCAATCAGCCCCAGCATTTT
many	TRBJ1-5	TRBV7-2	.	CASQEGTNQPQHF	TGTGCCAGCCAAGAGGGGACGAATCAGCCCCAGCATTTT
few	TRBJ2-7	TRBV19	.	CASSIKTGPYEQYF	TGTGCCAGTAGTATAAAGACCGGCCCCTACGAGCAGTACTTC
once	TRBJ1-1	TRBV19	.	CASKDLTATEAFF	TGTGCCAGCAAAGACCTCACAGCAACTGAAGCTTTCTTT
.	TRBJ2-7	TRBV7-9	TRBD1	CASSHTGAYEQYF	TGTGCCAGCAGCCATACAGGGGCCTACGAGCAGTACTTC